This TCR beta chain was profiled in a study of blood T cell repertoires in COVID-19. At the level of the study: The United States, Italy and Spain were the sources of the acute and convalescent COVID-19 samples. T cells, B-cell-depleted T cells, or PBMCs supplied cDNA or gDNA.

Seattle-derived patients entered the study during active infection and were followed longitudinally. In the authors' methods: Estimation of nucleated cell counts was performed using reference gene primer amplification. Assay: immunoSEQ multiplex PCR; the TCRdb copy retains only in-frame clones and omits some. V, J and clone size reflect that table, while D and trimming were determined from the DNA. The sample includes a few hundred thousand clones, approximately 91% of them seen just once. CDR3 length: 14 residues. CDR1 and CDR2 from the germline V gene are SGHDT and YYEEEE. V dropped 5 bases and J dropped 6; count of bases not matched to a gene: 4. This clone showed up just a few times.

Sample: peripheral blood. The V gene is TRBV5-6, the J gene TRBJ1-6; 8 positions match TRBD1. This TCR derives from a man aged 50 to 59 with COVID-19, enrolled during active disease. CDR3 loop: CASRADRGNSPLHF. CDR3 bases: TGTGCCAGCAGGGCTGACAGGGGTAATTCACCCCTCCACTTT.